The 29 T cell receptor beta chains given below trace back to one sample, sequenced in a study of blood T cells in healthy people across ages. With a J-beta primer mix and a sample-barcoded 5' primer, a second PCR ran 7 to 11 cycles. TCRdb reanalysed the 5' RACE reads using MiXCR and keeps one entry per CDR3 protein. The sample records under 750,000 distinct CDR3 sequences, 40% to 55% being singletons. Source material: blood. These receptors all stem from an elderly man in good health.

The chain uses TRBV5-1 and TRBJ2-1; D is perhaps TRBD1 (6 bases). This CDR3 spans 13 amino acids. Germline V lookup: CDR1 SGHRS, CDR2 YFSETQ. With 3 bases removed from V and 5 bases from J, the gap between germline ends came to 9 bases. In DNA form, the CDR3 reads TGCGCCAGCAGCTCCCGGGACAACAATGAGCAGTTCTTC. Its translation is CASSSRDNNEQFF.

The J gene is TRBJ1-2, the V gene TRBV2, with TRBD1 matching over 7 bases. CDR3 length: 14 amino acids. Germline V gives CDR1 SNHLY, CDR2 FYNNEI. J lost 5 bases, V lost 5 bases, and 8 bases had no gene match. CDR3 bases: TGTGCCAGCAGTCCAGGGACAGCCGAATATGGCTACACCTTC. Translated, it gives CASSPGTAEYGYTF.

In its sample, this clonotype was seen a few times. This sequence joins TRBV4-1 and TRBJ2-4; tentatively, D is TRBD1 or TRBD2 (5 bases each). The CDR3 has 14 amino acids. Germline V CDR1 and CDR2: MGHRA, YSYEKL. V gave up 5 bases and J gave up 13 bases, with 21 bases separating them. CDR3 nucleotide sequence: TGCGCCAGCAGCAAAGTGGACGGGGCTGTGGAGCAGTACTTC. As protein: CASSKVDGAVEQYF.

This clonotype has more than one count but fewer than ten. The rearrangement links TRBV7-9 to TRBJ2-3, with 7 nucleotides matching TRBD2. The CDR3 is 16 residues long. CDR1 and CDR2 from the germline V gene are SEHNR and FQNEAQ (reference sequence). The V and J ends lost 5 bases and 0 bases, in that order; junction bases with no gene match: 8. CDR3 coding DNA: TGTGCCAGCAGCACCTGGCGGGGGTCTAGCACAGATACGCAGTATTTT. Protein sequence: CASSTWRGSSTDTQYF.

As regards this clonotype: Given a much more abundant clone one base away, this may be a read error. This chain uses TRBV6-5 with TRBJ2-3; D may be TRBD1 or TRBD2 (5 bases each). The CDR3 has 14 amino acids. Germline V gene sequence: CDR1 MNHEY, CDR2 SVGAGI. The CDR3 DNA reads as TGTGCCGGCAGTTATGGGGACGACACAGATACGCAGTATTTT. This gives the protein CAGSYGDDTDTQYF.

The V call is TRBV10-3, the J call TRBJ2-7, with 7 nucleotides matching TRBD1. V dropped 10 bases and J dropped 0; count of bases not matched to a gene: 12. The CDR3 length is 15 residues. Germline CDR1 ENHRY, CDR2 SYGVKD. CDR3 DNA sequence: TGTGCCACCGAAAACAGGGGCGAATTCTCCTACGAGCAGTACTTC. Its translation is CATENRGEFSYEQYF.

The chain recombines TRBV7-3 with TRBJ1-2, with no clear D. Trimming pared 1 base from V and 8 bases from J, leaving 11 bases between. The germline CDR1 and CDR2 sequences are SGHTA and FQGTGA. This CDR3 is built from 13 residues. The CDR3 region is CASSLNSDRGYTF. The CDR3, as DNA: TGTGCCAGCAGCTTAAACTCGGATAGGGGCTACACCTTC.

Notes on this clonotype: A much larger clone lies a single base off, so this may be a read error. The gene calls are TRBV6-6 and TRBJ1-5; no reliable D call. Trimming left V 5 bases short and J 8 bases short, with 13 bases between. Germline V lookup: CDR1 MNHNY, CDR2 SVGAGI (reference sequence). The CDR3 spans 13 residues. CDR3 loop: CASSDRPGEPQHF. The DNA for the CDR3 is TGTGCCAGCAGTGACCGACCCGGTGAGCCCCAGCATTTT.

V usage is TRBV2 and J usage is TRBJ1-1, with D hard to call. Germline-derived CDR1 and CDR2 are SNHLY and FYNNEI. The CDR3 has 13 amino acids. V lost 6 bases to trimming and J lost 1 base, with 9 bases between them. CDR3: CASRVQWNTEAFF. In DNA form, the CDR3 reads TGTGCCAGCAGGGTACAGTGGAACACTGAAGCTTTCTTT. Full variable domain (missing parts from reference TRBV2 and TRBJ1-1): EPEVTQTPSHQVTQMGQEVILRCVPISNHLYFYWYRQILGQKVEFLVSFYNNEISEKSEIFDDQFSVERPDGSNFTLKIRSTKLEDSAMYFCASRVQWNTEAFFGQGTRLTVV.

Notes on this clonotype: This may be a read error, as it is one base from a much larger clone. The V gene is TRBV6-5, the J gene TRBJ1-2, with TRBD1 identical over 9 bases. The CDR3 length is 16 residues. Trimming removed 4 bases from V and 4 bases from J; junction bases left unmatched: 10. Germline V lookup: CDR1 MNHEY, CDR2 SVGAGI. CDR3 amino acids: CASSSVSGQGSYGYTF. DNA of the CDR3: TGTGCCAGCAGTTCCGTCTCGGGACAGGGCAGCTATGGCTACACCTTC.

This clonotype was observed a handful of times. V gene TRBV3-1 combines with J gene TRBJ2-5, with 7 bases fitting TRBD1. The CDR3 runs 16 residues. J gave up 0 bases and V 7 bases, and 11 bases lay outside the gene matches. Germline-derived CDR1 and CDR2 are LGHDT and YNNKEL (reference sequence). CDR3 DNA sequence: TGTGCCAGCACCCCCAGGCTTACAGGGGACCAAGAGACCCAGTACTTC. Protein product: CASTPRLTGDQETQYF.

This rearrangement joins TRBV7-2 to TRBJ2-1; 8 nucleotides match TRBD2. J lost 4 bases, V lost 3 bases, and 8 bases had no gene match. The CDR3 loop spans 16 amino acids. Germline CDR1 reads SGHTA; CDR2 reads FQGNSA. The CDR3 DNA sequence: TGTGCCAGCAGCTTGGGGGGACTAGTGGCGTACAATGAGCAGTTCTTC. Translated, it gives CASSLGGLVAYNEQFF.

This clonotype has a handful of counts. The V and J genes are TRBV20-1 and TRBJ2-7; 11 bases line up with TRBD1. Per germline, CDR1 DFQATT and CDR2 SNEGSKA (reference sequence). J was trimmed by 5 bases and V by 4 bases; bases with no gene match: 7. The CDR3 has 14 amino acids. For the CDR3, the DNA is TGCAGTGCTACTTCGGGACAGGGGGTGGACGAGCAGTACTTC. Translating gives CSATSGQGVDEQYF.

The gene calls are TRBV7-9 and TRBJ2-7, with D perhaps TRBD1 (6 bases). This CDR3 comprises 18 residues. Germline loops: CDR1 SEHNR, CDR2 FQNEAQ (reference sequence). The ends were cut back, 2 bases at V and 0 bases at J, with 20 bases in the middle. CDR3 sequence: CASSLRTVPEHRSYEQYF. The CDR3 bases are TGTGCCAGCAGCTTAAGGACAGTCCCCGAACACCGCTCCTACGAGCAGTACTTC.

This clonotype has more than one count but fewer than ten. The chain is built from TRBV7-8 and TRBJ2-3, with D perhaps matching TRBD1 or TRBD2 (5 bases each). The CDR3 contains 15 residues. Germline-derived CDR1 and CDR2 are SGHVS and FQNEAQ. The V gene lost 5 bases and the J gene lost 7 bases, with 19 bases spanning the gap. The CDR3 loop is CASSPRTGLAYTQYF. CDR3 DNA: TGTGCCAGCAGCCCTAGGACGGGGCTGGCTTATACGCAGTATTTT.

The rearrangement links TRBV15 to TRBJ2-5; D may be TRBD2 (6 bases). CDR1 and CDR2 (germline): LNHNV, YYDKDF (reference sequence). The CDR3 covers 12 residues. The germline V and J ends were trimmed by 5 bases and 8 bases, with 12 bases remaining between them. CDR3 sequence reads: CATSPDGTTQYF. As DNA, the CDR3 is TGTGCCACCAGCCCAGATGGGACTACCCAGTACTTC.

This clonotype was counted between two and nine times. V and J are TRBV4-2 and TRBJ2-5; 9 bases agree with TRBD2. In germline, CDR1 is LGHNA, CDR2 YNFKEQ. The ends lost 4 bases at V and 5 bases at J; junction bases unmatched: 8. The CDR3 has 15 residues. The CDR3 sequence is CASSLEGLAGETQYF. The CDR3 bases are TGTGCCAGCAGCCTGGAGGGACTAGCCGGTGAGACCCAGTACTTC.

This chain uses TRBV20-1 with TRBJ2-3; D perhaps matches TRBD2 (5 bases). Germline V lookup: CDR1 DFQATT, CDR2 SNEGSKA (reference sequence). The CDR3 runs 12 residues. V lost 7 bases and J 8 bases, leaving 16 bases between the germline ends. For the CDR3, the DNA is TGCAGTGTAAGAGCCGGAGGCGTTACGCAGTATTTT. Protein sequence: CSVRAGGVTQYF.

This clonotype was detected ten times or more. This chain connects TRBV7-2 to TRBJ2-3; 7 bases are shared with TRBD2. Germline trimming cut 2 bases from V and 1 base from J; bases unmatched to any gene: 6. Germline V gene lookup returns CDR1 SGHTA and CDR2 FQGNSA. The CDR3 is made up of 16 amino acids. CDR3 loop: CASSLYLAVGTDTQYF. The CDR3 region has the DNA TGTGCCAGCAGCTTATATCTAGCGGTGGGCACAGATACGCAGTATTTT.

The chain links TRBV7-9 to TRBJ2-5; D gene uncertain. CDR3 size: 15 residues. CDR1 and CDR2 from the germline V gene are SEHNR and FQNEAQ (reference sequence). V dropped 5 bases and J dropped 1 base, with 14 bases sitting between them. The CDR3 loop is CASSLGQLVQETQYF. CDR3 coding DNA: TGTGCCAGCAGCCTTGGGCAGCTTGTCCAAGAGACCCAGTACTTC.

V is TRBV4-2 and J is TRBJ2-3; D might be TRBD1 (6 bases). The CDR3 is made up of 13 amino acids. In germline, CDR1 is LGHNA, CDR2 YNFKEQ. Between the trimmed V and J ends, which lost 2 bases and 6 bases, there was a span of 9 bases. CDR3 DNA: TGTGCCAGCAGCCAAACAGGGCGGGATACGCAGTATTTT. This encodes CASSQTGRDTQYF.

The chain joins TRBV6-5 to TRBJ2-7; 8 bases line up with TRBD1. The germline CDR1 and CDR2 sequences are MNHEY and SVGAGI. The junction had 8 bases not matched to a gene; V was cut back by 6 bases and J by 4 bases. The CDR3 is made up of 14 amino acids. CDR3 nucleotides: TGTGCCAGCAGAGACAGGGGAGGATTTTACGAGCAGTACTTC. Translated, it gives CASRDRGGFYEQYF.

The chain uses TRBV9 and TRBJ2-5; the match to TRBD2 covers 7 bases. The trim removed 1 base at V and 2 bases at J, leaving 5 bases unmatched. This CDR3 spans 15 amino acids. Germline V lookup: CDR1 SGDLS, CDR2 YYNGEE. The CDR3 protein is CASSVLGAGQETQYF. The CDR3 bases are TGTGCCAGCAGCGTATTAGGAGCGGGGCAAGAGACCCAGTACTTC.

In its sample, this clonotype was seen a few times. The chain couples TRBV10-1 to TRBJ2-5; D not resolved. The CDR3 runs 11 residues. The germline V gene has CDR1 WNHNN and CDR2 SYGVQD (reference sequence). V lost 2 bases and J lost 7, with 5 bases in between. This chain's CDR3 is CASSEGRTQYF. CDR3 nucleotide sequence: TGCGCCAGCAGTGAGGGGCGGACCCAGTACTTC.

This clonotype was counted a few times. The V gene is TRBV29-1, the J gene TRBJ1-2; tentative D call: TRBD1 (5 bases). CDR1 and CDR2 from the germline V gene are SQVTM and ANQGSEA. The germline V and J ends were trimmed by 4 bases and 6 bases, with 18 bases remaining between them. The CDR3 loop spans 14 amino acids. The CDR3, as DNA: TGCAGCGTTGGGGACGAGGGATGGGGGGATGGCTACACCTTC. It specifies CSVGDEGWGDGYTF. Full variable domain (outside the CDR3, taken from reference TRBV29-1 and TRBJ1-2): SAVISQKPSRDICQRGTSLTIQCQVDSQVTMMFWYRQQPGQSLTLIATANQGSEATYESGFVIDKFPISRPNLTFSTLTVSNMSPEDSSIYLCSVGDEGWGDGYTFGSGTRLTVV.

The rearrangement uses TRBV5-1 and TRBJ2-7; tentative D call: TRBD1 (5 bases). Looked up from germline, CDR1 is SGHRS and CDR2 is YFSETQ. V was shortened by 1 base and J by 5 bases, with 22 bases between the two germline ends. The CDR3 has 17 residues. This CDR3 is CASSLLSADTEADEQYF. The CDR3 coding sequence is TGCGCCAGCAGCTTGCTATCGGCGGACACTGAAGCCGACGAGCAGTACTTC.

This clonotype was detected a few times. This rearrangement joins TRBV20-1 to TRBJ1-2; 11 bases agree with TRBD1. This CDR3 has 13 amino acids. Germline V gives CDR1 DFQATT, CDR2 SNEGSKA (reference sequence). Unmatched junction bases numbered 6, after V lost 4 bases and J lost 8 bases. The DNA of the CDR3 is TGCAGTGCTATCGTGGGACAGGGGGACGGCTACACCTTC. This codes for CSAIVGQGDGYTF.

A remark on this clonotype: Germline is not matched at one junction end, which may reflect a read error. This chain connects TRBV7-2 to TRBJ2-1; 10 bases map to TRBD2. This CDR3 comprises 15 residues. From germline, CDR1 is SGHTA and CDR2 FQGNSA. CDR3 nucleotide sequence: TGTCCCAGCAGCCGCCCGGGACTAGCGTACAATGAGCAGTTCTTC. Protein product: CPSSRPGLAYNEQFF. Combining the CDR3 with reference TRBV7-2 and TRBJ2-1 gives the whole variable domain GAGVSQSPSNKVTEKGKDVELRCDPISGHTALYWYRQSLGQGLEFLIYFQGNSAPDKSGLPSDRFSAERTGGSVSTLTIQRTQQEDSAVYLCPSSRPGLAYNEQFFGPGTRLTVL.

The chain carries TRBV20-1 and TRBJ2-1; 8 positions match TRBD2. V lost 7 bases, J lost 4 bases, and 18 bases stayed unmatched. The CDR3 sequence is 17 residues long. CDR1 and CDR2 (germline): DFQATT, SNEGSKA (reference sequence). CDR3 sequence: CSVITASGRAPYNEQFF. CDR3 DNA sequence: TGCAGTGTCATAACAGCCTCCGGGAGGGCCCCTTACAATGAGCAGTTCTTC.